These 10 T cell receptor beta chains originate from one sample sequenced in a study of naive and memory T cell subsets. Study results and limitations: Naive repertoires, especially CD8, held a few larger clonotypes, possibly memory cells re-expressing CD45RA.

The beta constant-region primer was an equimolar mix of two oligonucleotides covering TRBC1 and TRBC2. The ligated cDNA underwent four PCR rounds using SP2 and nested alpha and beta constant-region primers. MiXCR, applied by TCRdb to the UMI-ligation and nested PCR reads, yields one record per CDR3 protein. The sample holds 120,000 to 150,000 distinct CDR3 sequences; roughly 22% are singletons and the top ten take roughly 0.1%. No antigens are known for them. The source material was naive CD4+ T cells from blood. All receptors come from a human donor in good health.

This clonotype has only a few counts. V gene TRBV28 combines with J gene TRBJ2-7; D may be TRBD1 (5 bases). The CDR3 totals 13 residues. CDR1 and CDR2 from the germline V gene are MDHEN and SYDVKM. The V gene lost 8 bases and the J gene lost 4 bases, with 15 bases spanning the gap. CDR3 DNA: TGTGCCAGCGCAACAGGTCCGCTTTACGAGCAGTACTTC. Translated: CASATGPLYEQYF.

For the CDR3, the DNA is TGCAGCGTTGAGTTTGGGGTAGGAGAGACCCAGTACTTC. Protein: CSVEFGVGETQYF. This rearrangement joins TRBV29-1 to TRBJ2-5, with D unresolved. Per the germline V gene, CDR1 is SQVTM and CDR2 is ANQGSEA. CDR3 length: 13 amino acids. The V end was cut by 3 bases, the J end by 4 bases, with 12 bases between.

This clonotype was seen only a few times. V is TRBV4-1 and J is TRBJ1-2, with D unclear. Deletions cut 0 bases from V and 7 bases from J, with 15 bases between. The CDR3 totals 15 residues. Germline loops: CDR1 MGHRA, CDR2 YSYEKL. In DNA, the CDR3 is TGCGCCAGCAGCCAAGATGGATCAAGGCCCCTTGGCTACACCTTC. Its protein product is CASSQDGSRPLGYTF.

This clonotype was detected only a few times. The chain couples TRBV7-9 to TRBJ2-1; no reliable D call. This CDR3 spans 16 amino acids. Germline CDR1 is SEHNR and CDR2 is FQNEAQ (reference sequence). Trimming stripped 7 bases from V and 3 bases from J, with 19 bases between. This chain's CDR3 is CASTLTATVVYNEQFF. Here the CDR3 DNA reads TGTGCCAGCACCCTGACTGCGACCGTTGTCTACAATGAGCAGTTCTTC.

In this sample, this clonotype turned up many times. This chain connects TRBV18 to TRBJ2-3; 8 positions agree with TRBD1. This CDR3 contains 15 residues. Germline V gives CDR1 KGHSH, CDR2 LQKENI. Germline trimming cut 8 bases from V and 0 bases from J; bases unmatched to any gene: 7. CDR3 bases: TGTGCCAGCACCCGGCGGACAGGGAGCACAGATACGCAGTATTTT. Amino acids: CASTRRTGSTDTQYF.

V gene TRBV29-1 combines with J gene TRBJ2-1; TRBD2 is a possible D gene (5 bases). Per the germline V gene, CDR1 is SQVTM and CDR2 is ANQGSEA. This CDR3 spans 11 amino acids. Trimming removed 4 bases from V and 4 bases from J, with 5 bases in between. The CDR3 nucleotides read TGCAGCGTTGGAGGGTACAATGAGCAGTTCTTC. It codes for CSVGGYNEQFF.

The chain recombines TRBV29-1 with TRBJ1-1, with TRBD1 matching over 9 bases. The CDR3 loop spans 15 amino acids. The J segment lost 6 bases and the V segment lost 1 base, leaving 9 bases of the junction unmatched. Germline V gene sequence: CDR1 SQVTM, CDR2 ANQGSEA. In DNA, the CDR3 is TGCAGCGTTGAAGCTTTGGGACAGGGAATCGCTGAAGCTTTCTTT. This codes for CSVEALGQGIAEAFF.

The genes are TRBV6-5 and TRBJ2-7, with D possibly being TRBD1 or TRBD2 (6 bases each). CDR1 is MNHEY and CDR2 is SVGAGI in the germline V gene. The CDR3 runs 16 residues. V lost 4 bases and J 2 bases, leaving 18 bases between the germline ends. The CDR3 protein is CASSSPVGGRPYEQYF. The DNA of the CDR3 is TGTGCCAGCAGTTCCCCCGTGGGGGGCCGACCCTACGAGCAGTACTTC.

The V and J genes are TRBV29-1 and TRBJ1-5; D is possibly TRBD1 (6 bases). The CDR3 consists of 13 residues. V lost 3 bases to trimming and J lost 4 bases, with 10 bases between them. Germline CDR1 is SQVTM and CDR2 is ANQGSEA. The CDR3 here is CSVDGGANQPQHF. Here the CDR3 DNA reads TGCAGCGTTGATGGGGGGGCAAATCAGCCCCAGCATTTT.

V gene TRBV6-5 combines with J gene TRBJ2-7, with D tentatively TRBD1 (6 bases). The germline V gene encodes CDR1 MNHEY and CDR2 SVGAGI. With 7 bases removed from V and 9 bases from J, the gap between germline ends came to 22 bases. The CDR3 extends over 14 amino acids. CDR3: CASKEQGVLFGQYF. The DNA for the CDR3 is TGTGCCAGCAAGGAACAGGGTGTTCTTTTCGGGCAGTACTTC.